The sequence of this TCR beta chain was determined in a study of T-cell reconstitution after alpha-beta-depleted transplantation in children. Study results and limitations: Newly generated T cells supplied most T-cell counts and diversity one year post-transplant. Reportedly, alpha-beta T cells present about two months post-transplant originated from several hundred expanded clones of graft origin. Several patients had high TCRbeta diversity at day 60; it came from surviving recipient T cells and thymic progenitors.

This CDR3 region has 14 residues. Germline-derived CDR1 and CDR2 are DFQATT and SNEGSKA (reference sequence). V was cut by 7 bases and J by 7 bases, with 20 bases left in between. As it was prepared, the TCRbeta library received unique molecular identifiers. TCRdb used MiXCR to reprocess the PCR reads, holding one entry per CDR3 protein. The table includes 700,000 or so distinct CDR3 sequences, roughly 13% detected once. Turning to this clonotype: Antigen unknown.

The receptor comes from a girl aged 2 to 10 with congenital amegakaryocytic thrombocytopenia, due to receive a stem cell transplant. The rearrangement joins TRBV20-1 to TRBJ1-5; D gene ambiguous. Here the sequenced sample was PBMCs, taken before TCRalphabeta/CD19-depleted stem cell transplant. The CDR3 DNA is TGCAGTGTTCAAGTCTCCTCGGTAGGGCAGCCCCAGCATTTT. This gives the protein CSVQVSSVGQPQHF.